The entry below gives a single TCR beta chain sequence along with its context. Its antigen is not known. Sequenced by immunoSEQ multiplex PCR; TCRdb stores in-frame clones only, minus some. This sample has 150,000 to 200,000 clones, with approximately 86% found just once. The CDR3 has 15 amino acids. The germline V and J ends were trimmed by 1 base and 6 bases, with 13 bases remaining between them. The germline V gene encodes CDR1 SGHAT and CDR2 FQDESV (reference sequence). These data originate in a study of cytomegalovirus exposure and HLA in healthy donors. Across the study: A later analysis reported the 100 to 150 validation repertoires used the same platform as the approximately 650 first-cohort repertoires. Study findings and constraints: Among TCR beta chains, those listed as cytomegalovirus-associated numbered over 150.

Sequencing input: PBMCs. The TCR comes from a man younger than 40 in good health and CMV-seropositive. The rearrangement links TRBV11-1 to TRBJ2-1; D might be TRBD2 (5 bases). The CDR3 DNA is TGTGCCAGCAGCTTAGGGACTTTGCTGGTCAATGAGCAGTTCTTC. Protein: CASSLGTLLVNEQFF.